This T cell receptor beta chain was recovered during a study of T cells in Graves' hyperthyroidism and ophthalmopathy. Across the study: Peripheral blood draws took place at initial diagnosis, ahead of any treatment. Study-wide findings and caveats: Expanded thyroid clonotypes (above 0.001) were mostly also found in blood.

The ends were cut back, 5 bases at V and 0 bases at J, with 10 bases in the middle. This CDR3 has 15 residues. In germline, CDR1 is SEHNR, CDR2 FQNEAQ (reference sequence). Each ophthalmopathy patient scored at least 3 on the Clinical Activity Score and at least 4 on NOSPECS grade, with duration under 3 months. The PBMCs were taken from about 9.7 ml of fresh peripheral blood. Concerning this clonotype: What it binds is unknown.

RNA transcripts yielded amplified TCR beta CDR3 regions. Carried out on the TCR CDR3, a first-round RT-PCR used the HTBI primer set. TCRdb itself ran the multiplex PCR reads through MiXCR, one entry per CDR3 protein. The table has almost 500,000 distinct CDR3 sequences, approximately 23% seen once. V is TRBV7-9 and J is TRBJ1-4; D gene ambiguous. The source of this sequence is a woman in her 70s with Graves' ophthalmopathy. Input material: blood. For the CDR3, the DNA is TGTGCCAGCAGCGTAGGCCCCTCAACTAATGAAAAACTGTTTTTT. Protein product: CASSVGPSTNEKLFF.